The 10 T cell receptor beta chains below were found in one sample sequenced in a study of regulatory T cells in long-lasting Graves disease. CDR3 regions were amplified by Arm-PCR using iRepertoire HTBI primers to build TCR beta libraries. A single record per CDR3 protein comes from TCRdb applying MiXCR to the multiplex PCR reads. The sample lists nearly 350,000 distinct CDR3 sequences, around 20% occurring once. Noted time point: persistent/refractory GD, antithyroid drugs over 5 years with positive TRAb. Extracted PBMC RNA gave rise to the TCR library. Sequenced here: peripheral blood mononuclear cells (PBMCs), sampled when the disease was refractory, from a patient treated with antithyroid drugs. Receptors were obtained from a female donor with Graves disease.

Written as DNA, the CDR3 is TGTGCCATCGCCGGGACTGCCGGCGAGCAGTTCTTC. Its protein is CAIAGTAGEQFF. This chain connects TRBV10-3 to TRBJ2-1, with TRBD2 as a possible D gene (6 bases). Germline V CDR1 and CDR2: ENHRY, SYGVKD. The CDR3 has 12 residues. The germline V and J ends were trimmed by 8 bases and 10 bases, with 15 bases remaining between them.

This rearrangement joins TRBV6-4 to TRBJ1-1, with 7 positions matching TRBD1. This CDR3 comprises 15 residues. The trim removed 6 bases at V and 5 bases at J, leaving 12 bases unmatched. The germline gives CDR1 MRHNA, CDR2 SNTAGT. CDR3 coding DNA: TGTGCCAGCAGGCCCGACAGGGCGGGCCGTACTGAAGCTTTCTTT. It yields the protein CASRPDRAGRTEAFF.

In this sample, this clonotype turned up many times. The CDR3 coding sequence is TGTGCCAGCAGTGCCGGGACAGGGCTCCAAGAGACCCAGTACTTC. As protein: CASSAGTGLQETQYF. J is TRBJ2-5 and V is TRBV2, with TRBD1 identical over 9 bases. Germline loops: CDR1 SNHLY, CDR2 FYNNEI. V shed 4 bases and J 1 base; nucleotides not matched to a gene: 4. The CDR3 contains 15 residues.

This clonotype was seen many times. The chain uses TRBV20-1 and TRBJ1-5; D possibly corresponds to TRBD1 (5 bases). The germline V gene has CDR1 DFQATT and CDR2 SNEGSKA (reference sequence). CDR3 length: 14 residues. The V and J ends lost 0 bases and 2 bases respectively, with 8 bases between them. The CDR3 protein is CSARDGGGNQPQHF. The CDR3 DNA reads as TGCAGTGCTAGAGATGGGGGGGGCAATCAGCCCCAGCATTTT.

The chain employs TRBV6-1 and TRBJ2-7; D is possibly TRBD1 (6 bases). Germline V CDR1 and CDR2: MNHNS, SASEGT. V dropped 6 bases and J dropped 3 bases, with 24 bases sitting between them. The CDR3 is made up of 17 amino acids. CDR3 sequence reads: CASRHREPLNLNYEQYF. The CDR3 DNA is TGTGCCAGCAGACACAGGGAACCCCTAAACCTGAACTACGAGCAGTACTTC.

This clonotype was seen repeatedly, ten times or more. The chain has TRBV28 and TRBJ2-7, with D perhaps matching TRBD1 (5 bases). Germline V CDR1 and CDR2: MDHEN, SYDVKM. Trimming left V 4 bases short and J 2 bases short, with 6 bases between. This CDR3 comprises 12 residues. In DNA, the CDR3 is TGTGCCAGCAGTTCACAGGCCTACGAGCAGTACTTC. It is translated as CASSSQAYEQYF.

A remark on this clonotype: At one boundary the junction diverges from the germline segment, which might be a read error. The V gene is TRBV6-2 or TRBV6-3, the J gene TRBJ1-6; TRBD1 is a possible D gene (5 bases). CDR1 MNHEY and CDR2 SVGEGT come from the germline V gene. The CDR3 has 13 amino acids. The CDR3 sequence: CASSITTPRGRVF. The CDR3 DNA is TGTGCCAGCAGCATCACCACGCCCCGGGGACGAGTTTTT.

The chain has TRBV7-9 and TRBJ1-2, with a weak D call TRBD1 (5 bases). This CDR3 has 14 residues. CDR1 and CDR2 (germline): SEHNR, FQNEAQ (reference sequence). Trimming shortened V by 0 bases and J by 3 bases, and 8 bases separated the two germline ends. The CDR3 DNA reads as TGTGCCAGCAGCTTAGCATGGACATACTATGGCTACACCTTC. The encoded protein is CASSLAWTYYGYTF.

This clonotype was counted only a few times. The rearrangement links TRBV18 to TRBJ2-5; 10 positions match TRBD2. Germline CDR1 reads KGHSH; CDR2 reads LQKENI. Germline trimming cut 6 bases from V and 7 bases from J; bases unmatched to any gene: 11. The CDR3 is 15 amino acids. This chain's CDR3 is CASSPRTSGQSTQYF. In DNA form, the CDR3 reads TGTGCCAGCTCCCCGCGGACTAGCGGCCAGTCGACCCAGTACTTC.

This clonotype was recorded at least ten times. The chain employs TRBV7-9 and TRBJ2-3; 8 positions match TRBD2. Germline V gene data show CDR1 as SEHNR and CDR2 as FQNEAQ (reference sequence). The CDR3 is 15 amino acids. V dropped 1 base and J dropped 2; count of bases not matched to a gene: 2. CDR3 loop: CASSLGAGVTDTQYF. The CDR3 nucleotides read TGTGCCAGCAGCTTAGGAGCGGGAGTCACAGATACGCAGTATTTT.